This T cell receptor (beta chain) was identified during a study of lymphopenia after photon versus proton radiotherapy. Data came from immunoSEQ multiplex PCR; TCRdb stores just in-frame clones and leaves some out. The sample has about 24,000 clones, about 80% seen once; the top ten hold 24%. The V end lost 5 bases, the J end lost 0 bases, and 11 bases lay between the germline ends. Germline V gene data show CDR1 as SGHTA and CDR2 as FQGNSA. The CDR3 runs 16 residues. The sample here was peripheral blood, taken from a patient treated with photon-based radiotherapy. V gene TRBV7-2 combines with J gene TRBJ2-6; the D gene is possibly TRBD1 (6 bases). The sequence derives from a man in his forties with gastric cancer. CDR3 region: CASSPWTDSGANVLTF. CDR3 in DNA: TGTGCCAGCAGCCCTTGGACAGACTCTGGGGCCAACGTCCTGACTTTC.